This T cell receptor (beta chain) was captured in a study of CD8 T cells in ankylosing spondylitis. Findings and caveats of the study: Reportedly, disease-linked clones are significantly enriched in ankylosing spondylitis patients' matched synovial fluid. Disease-linked clones were CD8+ and relatively rare in peripheral blood. A subset of motif variants has previously been described in the synovial fluid and blood of reactive arthritis.

TCRdb redid the calling of the 5' RACE reads with MiXCR, one entry per CDR3 protein. The table includes about 27,000 distinct CDR3 sequences, roughly 8.6% detected once. This clonotype was detected a few times. Its target is not known. The germline gives CDR1 SQVTM, CDR2 ANQGSEA. Trimming took 7 bases from V and 1 from J, leaving 13 bases between them. The CDR3 has 14 residues. The source of this sequence is a male donor with ankylosing spondylitis or in good health (not recorded which). Sequenced sample: blood. The gene calls are TRBV29-1 and TRBJ1-4; D might be TRBD1 (5 bases). The CDR3 loop is CSAGNGGTNEKLFF. The CDR3 DNA sequence: TGCAGCGCCGGCAACGGGGGAACTAATGAAAAACTGTTTTTT.